The clone carrying this T cell receptor (beta chain) was counted a single time. Its cognate antigen is unknown. Recipients boosted at about 4 weeks or about 12 weeks are pooled. Assay used: immunoSEQ multiplex PCR; TCRdb lists only in-frame clones, some missing. The data contain 100,000 or so clones, 89% of them singletons. These data come from a study of T cell responses to AZD1222 COVID-19 vaccine. There are 13 residues in the CDR3. J gave up 8 bases and V 5 bases, and 5 bases lay outside the gene matches. CDR1 and CDR2 from the germline V gene are SGHTA and FQGTGA. Study-wide results and caveats: Donors, mostly white British, included more females; clonal diversity was possibly underestimated. Researchers report vaccine-associated CD4 TCRs spanning spike, with dominance at 160-218 and 743-854.

The TCR sequence derives from an adult who received the AZD1222 COVID-19 vaccine. The input for sequencing was peripheral blood, taken 28 days after the second AZD1222 dose. V is TRBV7-3 and J is TRBJ1-1; 10 bases fit TRBD1. The CDR3 sequence: CASSADRGREAFF. DNA of the CDR3: TGTGCCAGCAGCGCCGACAGGGGGCGAGAAGCTTTCTTT.